Shown below are 6 T cell receptor beta chains from a single sample sequenced in a study of T cell responses to AZD1222 COVID-19 vaccine. Sequencing was performed with immunoSEQ multiplex PCR; in TCRdb, only in-frame clones are kept and a portion is missing. The table has some 130,000 clones, 88% seen once. The sequenced sample was peripheral blood, obtained on day 0 of AZD1222 vaccination. Receptors originate from an adult in good health.

The chain links TRBV7-9 to TRBJ1-6; D unclear. The CDR3 is 16 amino acids. Germline assignment: CDR1 SEHNR and CDR2 FQNEAQ (reference sequence). Trimming removed 1 base at V and 7 bases at J, with 14 bases between. CDR3 coding DNA: TGTGCCAGCAGCTTAGATACACAGAGAAGGAATTCACCCCTCCACTTT. This gives the protein CASSLDTQRRNSPLHF.

This chain connects TRBV4-1 to TRBJ1-1; D is uncertain. Trimming removed 4 bases at V and 4 bases at J, with 10 bases between. The CDR3 extends over 13 amino acids. Germline V gene data show CDR1 as MGHRA and CDR2 as YSYEKL. CDR3: CASSPVVPTEAFF. CDR3 nucleotides: TGCGCCAGCAGCCCCGTCGTGCCCACTGAAGCTTTCTTT.

This clone was detected only a few times. Here the CDR3 DNA reads TGTGCCAGCAGTCCGGGACCTCAGAGTCCCGGGGAGCTGTTTTTT. This gives the protein CASSPGPQSPGELFF. The V call is TRBV7-2, the J call TRBJ2-2; the D gene could be TRBD1 or TRBD2 (5 bases each). Germline V gives CDR1 SGHTA, CDR2 FQGNSA. The length of the CDR3 is 15 residues. The V end was cut by 6 bases, the J end by 6 bases, with 17 bases between.

The chain has TRBV14 and TRBJ1-1; 8 nucleotides agree with TRBD1. The CDR3 contains 16 residues. V shed 0 bases, J shed 2 bases, and the junction held 5 bases outside the gene matches. Looked up from germline, CDR1 is SGHDN and CDR2 is FVKESK. This CDR3 is CASSQDWDRPNTEAFF. The CDR3 coding sequence is TGTGCCAGCAGCCAAGATTGGGACAGGCCAAACACTGAAGCTTTCTTT.

This clone appeared a single time. The chain is built from TRBV19 and TRBJ2-2; TRBD1 matches 9 bases. This CDR3 contains 15 residues. Germline V gene sequence: CDR1 LNHDA, CDR2 SQIVND (reference sequence). V shed 5 bases, J shed 3 bases, and the junction held 4 bases outside the gene matches. The CDR3: CASSRQGDYTGELFF. Here the CDR3 DNA reads TGTGCCAGTAGTCGACAGGGGGACTACACCGGGGAGCTGTTTTTT.

The V call is TRBV7-2, the J call TRBJ1-2; D not resolved. The germline gives CDR1 SGHTA, CDR2 FQGNSA. This CDR3 contains 14 residues. V lost 4 bases, J lost 7 bases, and 16 bases lay in between. The CDR3 nucleotides are TGTGCCAGCAGCTGGAGGATTTCGGGATTTGGCTACACCTTC. This sequence encodes CASSWRISGFGYTF.